The 32 T cell receptor beta chains presented below share a single source sample, sequenced in a study of cytomegalovirus exposure and HLA in healthy donors. Both 60 Vbeta primers and 13 Jbeta primers went into the PCR. Measured with immunoSEQ multiplex PCR; TCRdb has only the in-frame clones, and not every one. The sample contains about 120,000 clones, under 80% of which appear only once. The sequencing sample was made of PBMCs. The receptors stem from a man in his 60s in good health and CMV-seropositive.

This sequence joins TRBV5-4 and TRBJ2-2, with TRBD2 matching 8 bases. Germline lookup yields CDR1 SGHNT and CDR2 YYREEE (reference sequence). Trimming took 3 bases from V and 6 from J; bases not matched to a gene: 10. CDR3 length: 16 residues. CDR3 sequence (DNA): TGTGCCAGCAGCTCAGCCGGGACTAGGAGTGCCGGGGAGCTGTTTTTT. It yields the protein CASSSAGTRSAGELFF. Filled out from reference TRBV5-4 and TRBJ2-2, the complete variable domain reads ETGVTQSPTHLIKTRGQQVTLRCSSQSGHNTVSWYQQALGQGPQFIFQYYREEENGRGNFPPRFSGLQFPNYSSELNVNALELDDSALYLCASSSAGTRSAGELFFGEGSRLTVL.

The chain is built from TRBV11-2 and TRBJ1-2; 8 bases are shared with TRBD1. Germline trimming cut 7 bases from V and 6 bases from J; bases unmatched to any gene: 7. The CDR3 runs to 13 residues. The germline CDR1 and CDR2 sequences are SGHAT and FQNNGV. CDR3 coding DNA: TGTGCCAGCACCCCTCAGGGGGCGAATGGCTACACCTTC. Translating it yields CASTPQGANGYTF.

This clone was recorded only once. This chain links TRBV28 with TRBJ2-4; 8 bases match TRBD2. The length of the CDR3 is 15 residues. CDR1 and CDR2 from the germline V gene are MDHEN and SYDVKM. Trimming removed 10 bases from V and 0 bases from J; junction bases left unmatched: 8. CDR3 sequence reads: CAIGRATIAKNIQYF. CDR3 DNA: TGTGCCATCGGGAGGGCAACAATAGCCAAAAACATTCAGTACTTC.

The rearrangement joins TRBV4-1 to TRBJ2-5; 10 nucleotides align to TRBD1. The J call is in doubt because the DNA end fits TRBJ2-7 better. Germline-derived CDR1 and CDR2 are MGHRA and YSYEKL. This CDR3 is 16 amino acids long. The CDR3 here is CASSPPRGQGSYEQYF. The CDR3 region has the DNA TGCGCCAGCAGCCCCCCCCGGGGACAGGGGTCCTACGAGCAGTACTTC.

The sample holds a few counts of this clone. The rearrangement joins TRBV2 to TRBJ2-5, with D perhaps matching TRBD2 (7 bases). This CDR3 has 12 amino acids. V dropped 5 bases and J dropped 4 bases, with 8 bases sitting between them. In germline, CDR1 is SNHLY, CDR2 FYNNEI. CDR3 sequence (DNA): TGTGCCAGCAGTAGGGGGGGAGAGACCCAGTACTTC. Protein sequence: CASSRGGETQYF.

The chain employs TRBV5-1 and TRBJ1-1; tentative D call: TRBD1 (5 bases). Trimming removed 4 bases at V and 3 bases at J, with 13 bases between. Germline loops: CDR1 SGHRS, CDR2 YFSETQ. The CDR3 has 14 amino acids. This chain's CDR3 is CASSIDRGDTEAFF. CDR3 nucleotide sequence: TGCGCCAGCAGCATCGACCGGGGGGACACTGAAGCTTTCTTT.

This clone was counted a few times. This sequence joins TRBV2 and TRBJ1-5, with D perhaps TRBD1 (5 bases). V gave up 5 bases and J gave up 7 bases, with 9 bases separating them. The germline CDR1 and CDR2 sequences are SNHLY and FYNNEI. The CDR3 is made up of 12 amino acids. This chain's CDR3 is CASSRGSQPQHF. The CDR3 DNA reads as TGTGCCAGCAGTCGGGGGTCCCAGCCCCAGCATTTT.

This chain uses TRBV18 with TRBJ2-7; D unclear. The V gene lost 1 base and the J gene lost 0 bases, with 7 bases spanning the gap. CDR1 KGHSH and CDR2 LQKENI come from the germline V gene. The CDR3 contains 14 residues. The DNA of the CDR3 is TGTGCCAGCTCACCACACGAGTACTCCTACGAGCAGTACTTC. It yields the protein CASSPHEYSYEQYF. Full variable domain (outside the CDR3, taken from reference TRBV18 and TRBJ2-7): NAGVMQNPRHLVRRRGQEARLRCSPMKGHSHVYWYRQLPEEGLKFMVYLQKENIIDESGMPKERFSAEFPKEGPSILRIQQVVRGDSAAYFCASSPHEYSYEQYFGPGTRLTVT.

The gene calls are TRBV5-1 and TRBJ1-5, with 8 bases aligning to TRBD1. In germline, CDR1 is SGHRS, CDR2 YFSETQ. With 0 bases clipped from V and 0 bases from J, the junction kept 5 bases outside the gene matches. This CDR3 comprises 17 residues. CDR3 nucleotide sequence: TGCGCCAGCAGCTTGGCCCCGACAGGGGTTAGCAATCAGCCCCAGCATTTT. Residues: CASSLAPTGVSNQPQHF.

This chain joins TRBV19 and TRBJ2-5; TRBD2 agrees at 9 bases. This CDR3 spans 14 amino acids. Germline V gene lookup returns CDR1 LNHDA and CDR2 SQIVND (reference sequence). V lost 4 bases to trimming and J lost 6 bases; unmatched junction nucleotides: 6. The CDR3 is CASSNPSGTQTQYF. CDR3 nucleotide sequence: TGTGCCAGTAGTAACCCTAGCGGGACGCAGACCCAGTACTTC. The variable domain in full, completed from reference TRBV19 and TRBJ2-5, reads DGGITQSPKYLFRKEGQNVTLSCEQNLNHDAMYWYRQDPGQGLRLIYYSQIVNDFQKGDIAEGYSVSREKKESFPLTVTSAQKNPTAFYLCASSNPSGTQTQYFGPGTRLLVL.

This clone was seen only once. This rearrangement joins TRBV25-1 to TRBJ1-1; TRBD1 might be the D (6 bases). CDR1 and CDR2 (germline): MGHDK, SYGVNS. The CDR3 loop spans 15 amino acids. Trimming left V 8 bases short and J 2 bases short, with 18 bases between. As DNA, the CDR3 is TGTGCCAGCTCAACGAGCGGGGGGGCAAACACTGAAGCTTTCTTT. This gives the protein CASSTSGGANTEAFF. Using reference TRBV25-1 and TRBJ1-1 for the parts outside the CDR3, the full variable domain is EADIYQTPRYLVIGTGKKITLECSQTMGHDKMYWYQQDPGMELHLIHYSYGVNSTEKGDLSSESTVSRIRTEHFPLTLESARPSHTSQYLCASSTSGGANTEAFFGQGTRLTVV.

Only a few counts were recorded for this clone. V gene TRBV15 combines with J gene TRBJ2-1, with TRBD2 matching over 7 bases. Germline-derived CDR1 and CDR2 are LNHNV and YYDKDF (reference sequence). V dropped 1 base and J dropped 5; count of bases not matched to a gene: 8. CDR3 length: 16 amino acids. CDR3 region: CATSRVGGKANNEQFF. Written as DNA, the CDR3 is TGTGCCACCAGCAGAGTGGGAGGGAAAGCGAACAATGAGCAGTTCTTC. Drawing the rest from reference TRBV15 and TRBJ2-1, the complete variable domain is DAMVIQNPRYQVTQFGKPVTLSCSQTLNHNVMYWYQQKSSQAPKLLFHYYDKDFNNEADTPDNFQSRRPNTSFCFLDIRSPGLGDTAMYLCATSRVGGKANNEQFFGPGTRLTVL.

The rearrangement links TRBV11-2 to TRBJ2-1; 7 bases match TRBD2. CDR1 and CDR2 from the germline V gene are SGHAT and FQNNGV. The J segment lost 6 bases and the V segment lost 1 base, leaving 3 bases of the junction unmatched. The CDR3 totals 14 residues. CDR3 amino acids: CASSLGLAVNEQFF. CDR3 DNA: TGTGCCAGCAGCTTAGGTCTAGCGGTCAATGAGCAGTTCTTC.

The gene calls are TRBV5-6 and TRBJ2-4; D remains unclear. Germline CDR1 is SGHDT and CDR2 is YYEEEE. V gave up 3 bases and J gave up 6 bases, with 13 bases separating them. CDR3 length: 14 residues. As DNA, the CDR3 is TGTGCCAGCAGCTATTCGGGTACCCGAAACATTCAGTACTTC. This encodes CASSYSGTRNIQYF. Variable domain in full (rest from reference TRBV5-6 and TRBJ2-4): DAGVTQSPTHLIKTRGQQVTLRCSPKSGHDTVSWYQQALGQGPQFIFQYYEEEERQRGNFPDRFSGHQFPNYSSELNVNALLLGDSALYLCASSYSGTRNIQYFGAGTRLSVL.

As to this clone: Other DNA sequences of this sample code for an identical CDR3. The chain employs TRBV5-1 and TRBJ2-7, with 8 bases fitting TRBD1. The CDR3 sequence is 15 residues long. In germline, CDR1 is SGHRS, CDR2 YFSETQ. The V segment lost 0 bases and the J segment 0 bases; nucleotides outside the gene matches: 2. Here the CDR3 DNA reads TGCGCCAGCAGCTTGGGACAGGGGACCTCCTACGAGCAGTACTTC. This sequence encodes CASSLGQGTSYEQYF.

CDR3 amino acids: CASRSLPKELFF. The CDR3 DNA is TGCGCCAGCCGCTCACTTCCGAAGGAGCTGTTTTTT. The chain combines TRBV5-1 with TRBJ2-2; no reliable D call. The CDR3 is 12 residues long. The germline V and J ends were trimmed by 7 bases and 10 bases, with 14 bases remaining between them. Per germline, CDR1 SGHRS and CDR2 YFSETQ.

The CDR3 loop reads CASSLGARGGTEAFF. As DNA, the CDR3 is TGTGCCAGCAGTTTAGGCGCACGGGGAGGGACTGAAGCTTTCTTT. The chain uses TRBV28 and TRBJ1-1; D is unclear. V dropped 2 bases and J dropped 5 bases, with 15 bases sitting between them. The CDR3 is made up of 15 amino acids. Germline-derived CDR1 and CDR2 are MDHEN and SYDVKM.

V and J are TRBV6-5 and TRBJ1-2; D remains unclear. V was cut by 6 bases and J by 4 bases, with 12 bases left in between. Germline V gene sequence: CDR1 MNHEY, CDR2 SVGAGI. The CDR3 runs 13 residues. This chain's CDR3 is CASSIRHGYGYTF. Here the CDR3 DNA reads TGTGCCAGCAGCATAAGACATGGCTATGGCTACACCTTC.

The chain couples TRBV7-9 to TRBJ2-2; 8 nucleotides align to TRBD2. The germline gives CDR1 SEHNR, CDR2 FQNEAQ (reference sequence). J was trimmed by 1 base and V by 5 bases; bases with no gene match: 6. This CDR3 is built from 16 residues. CDR3 DNA sequence: TGTGCCAGCAGCCCATTAGCGGGATTGAACACCGGGGAGCTGTTTTTT. Translating it yields CASSPLAGLNTGELFF.

The CDR3 region is CSVAGPNEKLFF. DNA for the CDR3: TGCAGCGTTGCTGGGCCTAATGAAAAACTGTTTTTT. The J gene is TRBJ1-4, the V gene TRBV29-1; D remains ambiguous. V lost 4 bases and J 3 bases, leaving 6 bases between the germline ends. The CDR3 runs 12 residues. The germline gives CDR1 SQVTM, CDR2 ANQGSEA.

The rearrangement joins TRBV11-2 to TRBJ2-5; no definite D call. This CDR3 comprises 12 residues. CDR1 and CDR2 from the germline V gene are SGHAT and FQNNGV. V lost 0 bases, J lost 7 bases, and 6 bases lay in between. The CDR3 DNA is TGTGCCAGCAGCTTAGAGCGCCGGACCCAGTACTTC. Translating it yields CASSLERRTQYF.

The chain uses TRBV27 and TRBJ2-2; D is possibly TRBD2 (6 bases). The germline V gene encodes CDR1 MNHEY and CDR2 SMNVEV (reference sequence). V was trimmed by 3 bases and J by 7 bases, leaving 12 bases between them. This CDR3 contains 14 residues. This CDR3 reads CASSFSGGGGELFF. The CDR3, as DNA: TGTGCCAGCAGTTTCTCCGGGGGAGGCGGGGAGCTGTTTTTT.

The chain combines TRBV5-1 with TRBJ1-4; 8 bases fit TRBD1. V shed 2 bases, J shed 6 bases, and the junction held 15 bases outside the gene matches. This CDR3 is 18 amino acids long. Germline CDR1 reads SGHRS; CDR2 reads YFSETQ. This CDR3 is CASSFQPGTGSSHEKLFF. Here the CDR3 DNA reads TGCGCCAGCAGCTTCCAACCGGGGACAGGCAGCTCCCATGAAAAACTGTTTTTT.

This sequence joins TRBV5-5 and TRBJ2-1; 7 bases agree with TRBD2. CDR1 is SGHKS, CDR2 YYEKEE, per germline (reference sequence). The CDR3 is made up of 16 amino acids. V shed 4 bases and J 8 bases; nucleotides not matched to a gene: 15. The CDR3 loop reads CASSPSGSTGAYEQFF. The CDR3 nucleotides read TGTGCCAGCAGCCCTAGCGGATCGACGGGAGCGTATGAGCAGTTCTTC.

This clone showed up just a few times. The chain couples TRBV7-9 to TRBJ1-4; D perhaps matches TRBD1 (5 bases). Germline V lookup: CDR1 SEHNR, CDR2 FQNEAQ (reference sequence). V gave up 5 bases and J gave up 6 bases, with 16 bases separating them. This CDR3 region has 15 residues. Here the CDR3 reads CASSRKGATDEKLFF. The CDR3 region has the DNA TGTGCCAGCAGCCGAAAAGGAGCGACAGATGAAAAACTGTTTTTT. The variable domain in full, with the rest retrieved from reference TRBV7-9 and TRBJ1-4, is DTGVSQNPRHKITKRGQNVTFRCDPISEHNRLYWYRQTLGQGPEFLTYFQNEAQLEKSRLLSDRFSAERPKGSFSTLEIQRTEQGDSAMYLCASSRKGATDEKLFFGSGTQLSVL.

This clone was observed a few times. The genes are TRBV5-1 and TRBJ2-3; 8 nucleotides align to TRBD2. The V gene's germline CDR1 is SGHRS and CDR2 YFSETQ. There are 16 residues in the CDR3. The junction had 6 bases not matched to a gene; V was cut back by 0 bases and J by 3 bases. CDR3 in DNA: TGCGCCAGCAGCTTGGGAGGACTAGCCTATACAGATACGCAGTATTTT. Protein product: CASSLGGLAYTDTQYF. The whole variable domain, remainder taken from reference TRBV5-1 and TRBJ2-3, is KAGVTQTPRYLIKTRGQQVTLSCSPISGHRSVSWYQQTPGQGLQFLFEYFSETQRNKGNFPGRFSGRQFSNSRSEMNVSTLELGDSALYLCASSLGGLAYTDTQYFGPGTRLTVL.

The V gene is TRBV10-1, the J gene TRBJ2-1, with 8 bases lining up with TRBD2. Germline V CDR1 and CDR2: WNHNN, SYGVQD (reference sequence). CDR3 length: 15 residues. Trimming took 4 bases from V and 4 from J; bases not matched to a gene: 6. The CDR3 region is CASSAAGGPYNEQFF. CDR3 coding DNA: TGCGCCAGCAGTGCGGCGGGGGGCCCATACAATGAGCAGTTCTTC.

The V gene is TRBV2, the J gene TRBJ1-4; D is unresolved. This CDR3 has 16 amino acids. The germline V gene encodes CDR1 SNHLY and CDR2 FYNNEI. The germline V and J ends were trimmed by 1 base and 0 bases, with 9 bases remaining between them. The CDR3 region has the DNA TGTGCCAGCAGTGAAGGGGAGTTTGCAACTAATGAAAAACTGTTTTTT. Translation gives CASSEGEFATNEKLFF.

V usage is TRBV9 and J usage is TRBJ1-6; a possible D gene is TRBD1 (6 bases). Trimming pared 0 bases from V and 9 bases from J, leaving 13 bases between. The CDR3 runs 15 residues. The germline V gene has CDR1 SGDLS and CDR2 YYNGEE. The CDR3 loop reads CASSVESGHSSPLHF. The CDR3 DNA is TGTGCCAGCAGCGTAGAATCGGGACACAGTTCACCCCTCCACTTT.

As concerns this clone: Other DNA sequences in this sample translate to the same CDR3. The chain uses TRBV18 and TRBJ2-7; TRBD2 agrees at 8 bases. V was pared by 0 bases and J by 7 bases, with 20 bases of the junction left unmatched. CDR1 KGHSH and CDR2 LQKENI come from the germline V gene. The CDR3 is 19 residues long. CDR3 loop: CASSPPLSFLAGVSYEQYF. CDR3 in DNA: TGTGCCAGCTCACCACCGCTGTCGTTCCTAGCGGGTGTCTCGTATGAGCAGTACTTC.

The chain combines TRBV1 with TRBJ1-2; the table assigns TRBD1, which was not confirmed against the DNA. TRBV1 is noted as a pseudogene. The CDR3 has 12 residues. The CDR3 reads CTSSQDSGQGPF. The CDR3 DNA reads as TGCACCAGCAGCCAAGATAGTGGCCAGGGGCCCTTC.

This clone was recorded a few times. The chain uses TRBV7-3 and TRBJ2-3, with D perhaps matching TRBD2 (6 bases). This CDR3 has 16 residues. V lost 0 bases and J lost 2, with 12 bases in between. In germline, CDR1 is SGHTA, CDR2 FQGTGA. DNA of the CDR3: TGTGCCAGCAGCTTAACGCCTACGGGGGTCACAGATACGCAGTATTTT. Translating gives CASSLTPTGVTDTQYF.